Included here is one T cell receptor beta chain sequence, with context. Its antigen has not been determined. Base qualities are not at hand, and no much larger clone is one base apart. This sample was included in a study of T cell responses to AZD1222 COVID-19 vaccine (dated by TCRdb to the early 2020s). Background on the whole study: A total of 230 or so trial participants underwent TCR sequencing, of whom approximately 210 received two doses of AZD1222 and some 25 received two doses of the MenACWY control vaccine. Enrollment into the trials was organized by age into subgroups of 18-55, 56-69 and 70-plus years, and those subgroups contained about 160, 30 and 59 TCR-sequenced participants, respectively. Results and caveats for the whole study, not just this receptor: The 56-69-year group was small, and its depth increase did not reach significance, likely because of low power. Conclusions about previously exposed vaccinees were limited because only six AZD1222 recipients were SARS-CoV-2 seropositive at baseline. Reportedly, almost half of the unique spike-specific TCRs recognized epitopes lying outside the regions that are mutated in the B.1.351 and B.1.1.7 variants. After two AZD1222 doses, spike-specific TCR breadth and depth were significantly higher than at day 0 and than in MenACWY recipients. Most participants were white British and females outnumbered males, and the authors suggested that clonal diversity may have been underestimated. Because no day 14 peak-response samples were available, the repertoires could be characterized only after the peak T cell response. CD4 TCRs associated with the vaccine covered the entire spike protein, and the dominant responses were in regions 160-218 and 743-854.

The CDR3 regions of human TCRbeta chains were subjected to immunosequencing. The study's own analysis went as follows. Repertoire TCRs were checked for matches against a reference library of SARS-CoV-2-specific TCRs that had been generated using the MIRA antigen-specificity platform. Breadth was defined as the fraction of unique TCRs that were SARS-CoV-2-associated. Depth was defined as the fraction of total T cells that were SARS-CoV-2-associated. Using the MIRA data, every spike-specific TCR was mapped to the spike region that the TCR reacted to and assigned to either a CD4 or a CD8 class. Log10-transformed breadth and depth values were compared by one-way ANOVA with Sidak's multiple comparisons tests. The immuneACCESS repertoire file appears here via TCRdb, limited to in-frame rearrangements. These files lack a portion of the clones; in checked studies, under half of the deficit traces to unresolved V genes, and the cause of the others is not known. V, J and clone size derive from that table, while D and trimming were established from the DNA sequence. Within this sample are roughly 120,000 clones, with 92% of them counted one time only. The ten largest clones add up to less than 2.5% of the sample.

The cysteine opens and the phenylalanine closes a CDR3 of 13 amino acids. Solely the CDR3 DNA is kept, with 39 bases framed from the first base. Cut back by 6 bases and 1 base, the V and J ends lie 13 bases apart. CDR1 and CDR2 were assigned from the germline V gene as SQVTM and ANQGSEA. The time point tag for this specimen amounts to: about 28 days (+/-7) after the second vaccine dose. AZD1222 recipients whose second dose came at about 4 weeks and those whose second dose came at about 12 weeks were combined into one group, since spike-specific TCR depth and breadth did not differ between the two schedules. Vaccinee samples were obtained from the UK trials COV001 and COV002, which included a single-blind randomized controlled phase 2/3 trial of AZD1222 (ChAdOx1 nCoV-19) in healthy adults. For TCRbeta chain sequencing, PBMC samples from trial participants were taken at day 0 and at day 28 after the second dose.

Sequencing was performed on peripheral blood, taken 28 days after the second AZD1222 dose. The receptor was isolated from an adult who received the AZD1222 COVID-19 vaccine. The rearranged segments are TRBV29-1 and TRBJ2-7; the D gene remains uncertain. The DNA sequence is given as TGCAGCGTCGTGGACGGAAGTTCCTACGAGCAGTACTTC. It translates as CSVVDGSSYEQYF.